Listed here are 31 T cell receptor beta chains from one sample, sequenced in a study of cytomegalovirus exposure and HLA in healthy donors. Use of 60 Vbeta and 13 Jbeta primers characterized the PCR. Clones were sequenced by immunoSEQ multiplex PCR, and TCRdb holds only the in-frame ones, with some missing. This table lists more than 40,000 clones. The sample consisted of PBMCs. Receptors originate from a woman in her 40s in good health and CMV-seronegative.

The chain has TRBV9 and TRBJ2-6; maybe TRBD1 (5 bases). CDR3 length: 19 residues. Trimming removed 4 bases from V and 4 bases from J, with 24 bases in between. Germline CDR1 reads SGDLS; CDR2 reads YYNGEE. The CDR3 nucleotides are TGTGCCAGCAGCTTAATTGGACACTCAAGAACGTCCGGGGCCAACGTCCTGACTTTC. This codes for CASSLIGHSRTSGANVLTF.

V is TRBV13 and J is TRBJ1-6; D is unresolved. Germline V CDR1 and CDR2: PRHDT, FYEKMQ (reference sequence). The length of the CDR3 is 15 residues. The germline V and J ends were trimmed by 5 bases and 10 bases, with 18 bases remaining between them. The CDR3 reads CASSAGRGSRSPLHF. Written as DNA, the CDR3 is TGTGCCAGCAGCGCCGGACGGGGAAGTAGGTCACCCCTCCACTTT.

As DNA, the CDR3 is TGTGCCAGCCACGGGACAGGCTATGGCTACACCTTC. This codes for CASHGTGYGYTF. J is TRBJ1-2 and V is TRBV6-5; 8 bases are shared with TRBD1. V was pared by 8 bases and J by 4 bases, with 3 bases of the junction left unmatched. The CDR3 runs 12 residues. CDR1 and CDR2 (germline): MNHEY, SVGAGI.

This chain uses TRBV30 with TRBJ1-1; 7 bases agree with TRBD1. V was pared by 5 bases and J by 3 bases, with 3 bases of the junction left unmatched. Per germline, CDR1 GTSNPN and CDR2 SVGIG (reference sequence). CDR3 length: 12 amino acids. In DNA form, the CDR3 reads TGTGCCTGGGGCACAGGGGACACTGAAGCTTTCTTT. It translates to CAWGTGDTEAFF.

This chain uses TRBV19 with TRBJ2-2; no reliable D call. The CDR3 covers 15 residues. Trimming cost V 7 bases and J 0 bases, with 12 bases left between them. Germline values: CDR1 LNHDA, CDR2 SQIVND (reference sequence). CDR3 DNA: TGTGCCAGTACTCTCGACAACGCGAACACCGGGGAGCTGTTTTTT. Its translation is CASTLDNANTGELFF. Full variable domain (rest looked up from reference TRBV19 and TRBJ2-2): DGGITQSPKYLFRKEGQNVTLSCEQNLNHDAMYWYRQDPGQGLRLIYYSQIVNDFQKGDIAEGYSVSREKKESFPLTVTSAQKNPTAFYLCASTLDNANTGELFFGEGSRLTVL.

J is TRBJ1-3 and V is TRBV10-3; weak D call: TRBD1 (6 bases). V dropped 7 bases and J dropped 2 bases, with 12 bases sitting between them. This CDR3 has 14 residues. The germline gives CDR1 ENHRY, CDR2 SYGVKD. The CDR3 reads CAITKDSPGNTIYF. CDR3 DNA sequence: TGTGCCATCACTAAGGACAGTCCTGGAAACACCATATATTTT.

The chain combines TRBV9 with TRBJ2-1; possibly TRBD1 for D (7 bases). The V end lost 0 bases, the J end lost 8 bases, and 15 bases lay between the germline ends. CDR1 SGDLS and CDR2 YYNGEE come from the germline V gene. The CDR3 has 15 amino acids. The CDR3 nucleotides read TGTGCCAGCAGCGTAGCCAGGGGGGCGTACGATGAGCAGTTCTTC. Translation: CASSVARGAYDEQFF.

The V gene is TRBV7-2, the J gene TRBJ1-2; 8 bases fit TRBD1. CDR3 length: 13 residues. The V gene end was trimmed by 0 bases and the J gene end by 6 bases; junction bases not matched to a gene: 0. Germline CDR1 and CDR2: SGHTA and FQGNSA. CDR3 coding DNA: TGTGCCAGCAGCTTAGCGACAGGGGATGGCTACACCTTC. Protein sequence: CASSLATGDGYTF.

This CDR3 is CASSPSRGGVIGYTF. The CDR3 region has the DNA TGTGCCAGCAGTCCCTCTAGAGGGGGCGTCATTGGCTACACCTTC. The rearrangement links TRBV6-1 to TRBJ1-2, with 7 positions matching TRBD1. The junction had 13 bases not matched to a gene; V was cut back by 5 bases and J by 7 bases. Germline-derived CDR1 and CDR2 are MNHNS and SASEGT. The CDR3 is 15 residues long.

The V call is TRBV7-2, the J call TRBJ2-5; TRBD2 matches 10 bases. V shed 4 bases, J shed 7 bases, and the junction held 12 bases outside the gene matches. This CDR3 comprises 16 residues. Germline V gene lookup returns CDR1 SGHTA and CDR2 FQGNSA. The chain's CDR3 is CASSSLGLAEVGTQYF. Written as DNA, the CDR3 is TGTGCCAGCAGCTCCCTCGGACTAGCGGAGGTTGGGACCCAGTACTTC.

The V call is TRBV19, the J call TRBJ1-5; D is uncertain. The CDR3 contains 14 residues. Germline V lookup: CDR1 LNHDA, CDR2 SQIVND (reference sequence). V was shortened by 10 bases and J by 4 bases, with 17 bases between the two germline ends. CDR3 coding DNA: TGTGCCACCTACGGACGGGGTACTAATCAGCCCCAGCATTTT. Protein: CATYGRGTNQPQHF. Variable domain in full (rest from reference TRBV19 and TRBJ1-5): DGGITQSPKYLFRKEGQNVTLSCEQNLNHDAMYWYRQDPGQGLRLIYYSQIVNDFQKGDIAEGYSVSREKKESFPLTVTSAQKNPTAFYLCATYGRGTNQPQHFGDGTRLSIL.

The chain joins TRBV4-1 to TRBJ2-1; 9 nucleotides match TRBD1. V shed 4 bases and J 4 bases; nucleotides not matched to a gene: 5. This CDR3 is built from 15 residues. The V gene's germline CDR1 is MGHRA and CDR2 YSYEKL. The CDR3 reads CASSLQGAEYNEQFF. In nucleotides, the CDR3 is TGCGCCAGCAGCCTACAGGGGGCGGAGTACAATGAGCAGTTCTTC.

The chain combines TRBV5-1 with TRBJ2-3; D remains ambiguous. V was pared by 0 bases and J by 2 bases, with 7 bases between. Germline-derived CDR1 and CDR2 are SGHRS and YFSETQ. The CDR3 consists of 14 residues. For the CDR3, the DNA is TGCGCCAGCAGCTTGGCCCCTCCCACAGATACGCAGTATTTT. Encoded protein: CASSLAPPTDTQYF.

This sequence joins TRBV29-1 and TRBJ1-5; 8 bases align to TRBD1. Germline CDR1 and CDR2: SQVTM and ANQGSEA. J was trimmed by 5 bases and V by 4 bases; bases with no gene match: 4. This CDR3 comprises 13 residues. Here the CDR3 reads CSVGTGIDQPQHF. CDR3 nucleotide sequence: TGCAGCGTTGGGACAGGGATAGATCAGCCCCAGCATTTT.

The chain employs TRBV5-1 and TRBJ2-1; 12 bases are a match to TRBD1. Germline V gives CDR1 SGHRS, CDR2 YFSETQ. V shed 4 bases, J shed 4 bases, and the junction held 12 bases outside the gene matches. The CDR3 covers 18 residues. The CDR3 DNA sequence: TGCGCCAGCAGCCACCGGGACAGGGGGCGAGGATTTTACAATGAGCAGTTCTTC. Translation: CASSHRDRGRGFYNEQFF.

CDR3: CASSVQSRDTEAFF. The DNA of the CDR3 is TGTGCCAGCAGCGTCCAGTCCAGGGACACTGAAGCTTTCTTT. The chain employs TRBV9 and TRBJ1-1, with D possibly TRBD1 on 5 matching bases. The germline gives CDR1 SGDLS, CDR2 YYNGEE. V lost 2 bases, J lost 3 bases, and 11 bases lay in between. The CDR3 loop spans 14 amino acids.

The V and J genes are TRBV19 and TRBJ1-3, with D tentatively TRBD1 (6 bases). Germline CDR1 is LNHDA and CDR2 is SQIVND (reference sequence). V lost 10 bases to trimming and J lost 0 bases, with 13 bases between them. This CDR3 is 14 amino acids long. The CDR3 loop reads CATRGGASGNTIYF. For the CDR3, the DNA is TGTGCCACCAGAGGGGGGGCCTCTGGAAACACCATATATTTT.

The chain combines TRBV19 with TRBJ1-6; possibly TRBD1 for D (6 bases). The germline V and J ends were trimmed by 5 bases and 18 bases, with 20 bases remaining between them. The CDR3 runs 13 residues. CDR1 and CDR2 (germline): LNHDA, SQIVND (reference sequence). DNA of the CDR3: TGTGCCAGTAGTCCCTCGACAGGTGGAAGTCACCACTTT. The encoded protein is CASSPSTGGSHHF.

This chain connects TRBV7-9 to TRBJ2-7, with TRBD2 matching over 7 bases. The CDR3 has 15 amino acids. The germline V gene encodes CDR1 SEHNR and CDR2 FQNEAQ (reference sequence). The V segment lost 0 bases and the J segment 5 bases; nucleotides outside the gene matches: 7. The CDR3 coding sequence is TGTGCCAGCAGCTTAGCTGGCGGGGGTAGGGACGAGCAGTACTTC. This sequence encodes CASSLAGGGRDEQYF. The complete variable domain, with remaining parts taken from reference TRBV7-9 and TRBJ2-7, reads DTGVSQNPRHKITKRGQNVTFRCDPISEHNRLYWYRQTLGQGPEFLTYFQNEAQLEKSRLLSDRFSAERPKGSFSTLEIQRTEQGDSAMYLCASSLAGGGRDEQYFGPGTRLTVT.

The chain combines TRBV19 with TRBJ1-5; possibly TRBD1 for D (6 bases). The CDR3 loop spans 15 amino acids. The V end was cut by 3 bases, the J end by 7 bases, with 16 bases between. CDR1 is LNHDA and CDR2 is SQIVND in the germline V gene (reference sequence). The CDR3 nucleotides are TGTGCCAGTAGTATGATTACGACAGGCCACCAGCCCCAGCATTTT. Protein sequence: CASSMITTGHQPQHF.

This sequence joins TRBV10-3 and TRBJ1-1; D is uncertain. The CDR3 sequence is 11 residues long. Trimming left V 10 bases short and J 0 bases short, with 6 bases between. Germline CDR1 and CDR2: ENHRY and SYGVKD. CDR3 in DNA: TGTGCCAGCCAGATGAACACTGAAGCTTTCTTT. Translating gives CASQMNTEAFF.

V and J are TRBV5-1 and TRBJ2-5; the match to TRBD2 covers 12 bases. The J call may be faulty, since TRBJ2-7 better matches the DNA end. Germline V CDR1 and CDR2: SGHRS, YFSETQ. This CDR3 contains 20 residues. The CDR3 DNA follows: TGCGCCAGCAGCTTGCCAACCGCCGGGACTAGCGGGCCGAGCCCCTACGAGCAGTACTTC. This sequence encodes CASSLPTAGTSGPSPYEQYF.

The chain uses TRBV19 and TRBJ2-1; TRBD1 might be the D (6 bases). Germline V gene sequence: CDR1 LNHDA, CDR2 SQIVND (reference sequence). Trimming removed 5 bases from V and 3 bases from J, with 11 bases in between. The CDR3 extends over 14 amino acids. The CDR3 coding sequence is TGTGCCAGTAGTCCAGGACAGAACTACAATGAGCAGTTCTTC. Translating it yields CASSPGQNYNEQFF.

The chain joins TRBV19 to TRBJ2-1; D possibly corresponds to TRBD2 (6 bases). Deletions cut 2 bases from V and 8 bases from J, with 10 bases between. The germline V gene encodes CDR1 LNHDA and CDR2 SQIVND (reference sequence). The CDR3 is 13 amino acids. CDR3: CASSIRWGDEQFF. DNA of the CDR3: TGTGCCAGTAGTATACGTTGGGGGGATGAGCAGTTCTTC.

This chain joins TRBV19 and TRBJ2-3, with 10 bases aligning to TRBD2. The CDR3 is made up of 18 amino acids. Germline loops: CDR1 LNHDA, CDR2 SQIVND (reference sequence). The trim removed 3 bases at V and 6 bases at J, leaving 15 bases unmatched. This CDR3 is CASSIPLREAGGGDTQYF. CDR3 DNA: TGTGCCAGTAGTATCCCGTTGAGGGAAGCGGGAGGGGGGGATACGCAGTATTTT.

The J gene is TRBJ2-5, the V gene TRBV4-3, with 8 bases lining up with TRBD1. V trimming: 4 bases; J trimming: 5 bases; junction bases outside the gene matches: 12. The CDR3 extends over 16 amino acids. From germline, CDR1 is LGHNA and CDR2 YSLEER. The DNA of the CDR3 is TGCGCCAGCAGCCCATCACCTCAGGGGGCCGGGGAGACCCAGTACTTC. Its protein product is CASSPSPQGAGETQYF.

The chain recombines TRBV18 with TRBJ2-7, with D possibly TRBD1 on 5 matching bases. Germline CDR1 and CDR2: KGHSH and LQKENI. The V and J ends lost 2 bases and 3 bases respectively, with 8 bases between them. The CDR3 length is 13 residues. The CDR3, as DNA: TGTGCCAGCTCACCAAGGCAGGGCTACGAGCAGTACTTC. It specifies CASSPRQGYEQYF. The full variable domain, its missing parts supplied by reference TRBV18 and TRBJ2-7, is NAGVMQNPRHLVRRRGQEARLRCSPMKGHSHVYWYRQLPEEGLKFMVYLQKENIIDESGMPKERFSAEFPKEGPSILRIQQVVRGDSAAYFCASSPRQGYEQYFGPGTRLTVT.

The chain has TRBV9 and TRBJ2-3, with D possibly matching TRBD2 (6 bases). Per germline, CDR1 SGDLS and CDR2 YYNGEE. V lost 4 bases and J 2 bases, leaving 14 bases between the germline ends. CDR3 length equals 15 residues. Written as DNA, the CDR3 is TGTGCCAGCAGCACCGGGACTTGGGCCACAGATACGCAGTATTTT. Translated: CASSTGTWATDTQYF.

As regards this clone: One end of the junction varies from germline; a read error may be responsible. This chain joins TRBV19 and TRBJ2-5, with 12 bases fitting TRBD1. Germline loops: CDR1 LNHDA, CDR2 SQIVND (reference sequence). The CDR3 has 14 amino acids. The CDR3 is CASTGTGGQENQYF. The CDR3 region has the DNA TGTGCCAGTACGGGGACAGGGGGCCAAGAGAACCAGTACTTC.

The CDR3 nucleotides are TGCGCCAGCAGCTCCCAGGGGGCCAACGAGCAGTACTTC. It specifies CASSSQGANEQYF. This chain links TRBV5-1 with TRBJ2-5; 8 bases fit TRBD1. Gene TRBJ2-7 matches the end of the DNA better, so the J call may be wrong. Germline CDR1 SGHRS, CDR2 YFSETQ. The CDR3 has 13 residues.

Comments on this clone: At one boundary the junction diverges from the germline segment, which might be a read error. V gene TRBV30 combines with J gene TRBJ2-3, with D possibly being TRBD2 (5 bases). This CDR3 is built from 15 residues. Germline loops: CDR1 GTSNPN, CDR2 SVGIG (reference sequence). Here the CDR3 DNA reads TGTGCCGGGAGTCGTACCGGGTCCTTGACAGATACGCAGTATTTT. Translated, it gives CAGSRTGSLTDTQYF. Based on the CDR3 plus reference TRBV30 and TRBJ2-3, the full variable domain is SQTIHQWPATLVQPVGSPLSLECTVEGTSNPNLYWYRQAAGRGLQLLFYSVGIGQISSEVPQNLSASRPQDRQFILSSKKLLLSDSGFYLCAGSRTGSLTDTQYFGPGTRLTVL.